This T cell receptor beta chain came from a study of blood T cell repertoires in COVID-19. Study background: Material from acute and convalescent COVID-19 was sourced from the United States, Italy and Spain.

The method was immunoSEQ multiplex PCR; TCRdb's version includes in-frame clones alone and lacks a portion of them. The table records 200,000 to 300,000 clones, more than 85% of them present only once. Germline CDR1 reads KGHDR; CDR2 reads SFDVKD. V lost 5 bases and J lost 0; bases outside the gene matches: 0. CDR3 length: 14 residues. Enrolment of Seattle patients took place during active infection, and they were followed longitudinally. The genes are TRBV24-1 and TRBJ2-1, with 7 bases that match TRBD2. The sample was peripheral blood. The source is a person under 35 with COVID-19, enrolled during active disease. The chain's CDR3 is CATSGEGSYNEQFF. In DNA form, the CDR3 reads TGTGCCACCAGTGGGGAGGGCTCCTACAATGAGCAGTTCTTC.